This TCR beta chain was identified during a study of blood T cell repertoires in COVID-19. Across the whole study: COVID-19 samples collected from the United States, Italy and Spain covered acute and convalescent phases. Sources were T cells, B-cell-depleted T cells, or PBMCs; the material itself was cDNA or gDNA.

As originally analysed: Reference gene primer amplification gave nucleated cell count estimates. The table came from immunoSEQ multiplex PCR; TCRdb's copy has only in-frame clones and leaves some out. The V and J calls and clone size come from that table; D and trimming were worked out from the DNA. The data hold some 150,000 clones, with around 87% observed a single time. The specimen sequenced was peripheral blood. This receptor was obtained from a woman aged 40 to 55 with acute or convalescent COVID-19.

As DNA, the CDR3 is TGTGCCAGCAGCTTATCTGAGGGGGGGGAGACCCAGTACTTC. Protein sequence: CASSLSEGGETQYF. The chain carries TRBV11-2 and TRBJ2-5; maybe TRBD2 (7 bases). V lost 2 bases to trimming and J lost 5 bases, with 12 bases between them. Germline loops: CDR1 SGHAT, CDR2 FQNNGV. The CDR3 totals 14 residues.